This T cell receptor (beta chain) was retrieved from a study of OX40 agonist ivuxolimab in advanced cancers. General notes on the study: Ivuxolimab was an agonistic, fully human IgG2 monoclonal antibody directed against OX40 (CD134), a costimulatory receptor. The paper covers the monotherapy dose-escalation part of the phase I ivuxolimab trial, which included N ≈ 52 patients. Prior anti-PD-1, anti-PD-L1 or anti-CTLA-4 therapy was permitted, and 40% to 50% of dose-escalation patients had received checkpoint inhibitors. The point of sequencing TCRbeta in the periphery was to test whether ivuxolimab changed TCR sequence diversity and drove clonal T-cell expansion. Among the 50 to 55 dose-escalation patients, approximately 20 had hepatocellular carcinoma, roughly 15 melanoma, 9 renal cell carcinoma and 9 head and neck cancer. Intravenous ivuxolimab was administered to patients every 2 weeks at six dose levels: 0.01, 0.1, 0.3, 1.5, 3 and 10 mg/kg. Three dose-escalation patients achieved partial responses, one with hepatocellular carcinoma and two with cutaneous melanoma. A male proportion of approximately 83% and a mean age of approximately 60 years, ranging from roughly 23 to 90, were recorded for the dose-escalation cohort. Findings and caveats that apply to the study as a whole: At doses of 0.1 to 3.0 mg/kg, clonal expansion of both CD4+ and CD8+ T cells in blood was seen between baseline and week 6. On average, CD8+ T cells showed more expanded clones than CD4+ T cells after ivuxolimab. Antigen specificity was not determined for the clonally expanded peripheral T cells. Low levels of normalized T-cell clonal expansion were also seen in some patients who did not respond. In partial responders in the 0.1-3.0 mg/kg groups, normalized peripheral clonal expansion was found to be among the lowest, especially among CD8+ T cells.

For sequencing of the TCRbeta CDR3 region, genomic DNA was extracted from the sorted cells. The immunoSEQ Assay was used for sequencing of TCRbeta CDR3 regions. TCRdb limited this immuneACCESS table to in-frame rearrangements with V and J called. A share of clones is missing; checked studies link under half to unresolved V genes, and the rest is unexplained. This sample holds approximately 20,000 clones; around 83% were observed only once. More than 9.5% of the sample is in the top ten clones. The CDR3, cysteine through phenylalanine, is 15 amino acids long. Only the CDR3 region is kept as DNA, spanning 45 bases read in frame from base 1. According to the germline V gene (reference sequence), CDR1 reads MNHEY and CDR2 reads SMNVEV. V lost 9 bases and J lost 0 bases; the stretch between them is 15 bases long. About this clone itself: Its target antigen remains unknown. No qualities accompany the bases; no much larger clone lies one base away.

Patients with autoimmune disease history or receiving systemic immunosuppression were excluded from the trial. In every dose cohort, peripheral blood was drawn for TCR sequencing at baseline, cycle 4 day 1, and cycle 7 day 1. Samples came from an open-label, multicenter, first-in-human phase I dose-escalation trial of ivuxolimab. Adults with locally advanced or metastatic head and neck squamous cell, hepatocellular, melanoma or renal cell carcinoma were enrolled in the trial. Before TCR sequencing, CD4+ T cells and CD8+ T cells were sorted from peripheral blood as separate populations. Sample: CD4+ or CD8+ T cells sorted from blood, taken in a trial of the OX40 agonist ivuxolimab. The sequence joins TRBV27 to TRBJ1-5; D gene: possibly TRBD1, on 6 matching bases. This receptor was taken from an adult with an advanced solid tumor such as melanoma, head and neck, liver or kidney cancer. CDR3 protein: CARLPDRYSNQPQHF. The nucleotide sequence is given as TGTGCCAGACTACCGGACAGATATAGCAATCAGCCCCAGCATTTT.